These 8 T cell receptor beta chains were all obtained from the same sample, sequenced in a study of shared clonotypes between healthy human individuals. Sequencing used immunoSEQ multiplex PCR; TCRdb keeps in-frame clones, though not all of them. The table lists about 700,000 clones, approximately 90% of them singletons. It was CD45RO-negative cells, positively selected for CCR7, that made up naive CD8 cells, with terminally differentiated effector memory CD45RA+ cells excluded. The sample comprised naive CD8+ T cells sorted from blood. The receptors were gathered from a man aged 30-40 years in good health.

The table lists this clone with a count of one. The chain links TRBV6-4 to TRBJ2-2; 8 positions match TRBD2. Germline V CDR1 and CDR2: MRHNA, SNTAGT. V was pared by 6 bases and J by 4 bases, with 4 bases of the junction left unmatched. The CDR3 runs to 14 residues. CDR3 protein: CASRDLAGTGELFF. In nucleotides, the CDR3 is TGTGCCAGCAGAGATCTAGCGGGCACCGGGGAGCTGTTTTTT.

The V call is TRBV7-7, the J call TRBJ2-3, with D perhaps TRBD1 or TRBD2 (6 bases each). CDR1 is SSHAT and CDR2 is FNYEAQ in the germline V gene (reference sequence). Between the trimmed V and J ends, which lost 5 bases and 1 base, there was a span of 16 bases. The CDR3 loop spans 16 amino acids. CDR3 residues: CASSQSVGGRTDTQYF. The CDR3 bases are TGTGCCAGCAGCCAGAGCGTCGGGGGCCGCACAGATACGCAGTATTTT.

The chain links TRBV11-2 to TRBJ2-7; TRBD2 matches at 11 bases. The ends lost 4 bases at V and 0 bases at J; junction bases unmatched: 11. The CDR3 is made up of 18 amino acids. Germline loops: CDR1 SGHAT, CDR2 FQNNGV. The CDR3 is CASSWGLTGLADSYEQYF. CDR3 nucleotide sequence: TGTGCCAGCAGCTGGGGATTAACGGGACTAGCGGACTCCTACGAGCAGTACTTC.

The J gene is TRBJ2-7, the V gene TRBV27, with 10 bases aligning to TRBD1. Unmatched junction bases numbered 5, after V lost 0 bases and J lost 6 bases. Germline loops: CDR1 MNHEY, CDR2 SMNVEV (reference sequence). The length of the CDR3 is 15 residues. The DNA of the CDR3 is TGTGCCAGCAGTTTATCCCGACAGGGGGCAGCCGAGCAGTACTTC. Translating it yields CASSLSRQGAAEQYF.

This rearrangement joins TRBV4-3 to TRBJ2-7; 11 nucleotides align to TRBD1. The germline gives CDR1 LGHNA, CDR2 YSLEER. V lost 5 bases, J lost 1 base, and 4 bases stayed unmatched. CDR3 length: 15 amino acids. The CDR3: CASSAGQGGSYEQYF. CDR3 bases: TGCGCCAGCAGCGCGGGACAGGGGGGTTCCTACGAGCAGTACTTC.

This clone was detected only a few times. The chain has TRBV4-1 and TRBJ2-7; 9 bases match TRBD1. Trimming at V came to 2 bases and at J to 5 bases, leaving 4 bases not matched to a gene. This CDR3 comprises 14 residues. The germline CDR1 and CDR2 sequences are MGHRA and YSYEKL. The CDR3 nucleotides are TGCGCCAGCAGCCAAAACCGGGACAGGGACGAGCAGTACTTC. Translating gives CASSQNRDRDEQYF.

With respect to this clone: This CDR3 is also generated by other DNA sequences in the sample. The gene calls are TRBV4-1 and TRBJ2-1; 8 bases align to TRBD2. CDR3 length equals 15 residues. The V and J ends lost 4 bases and 7 bases, in that order; junction bases with no gene match: 9. Germline V gives CDR1 MGHRA, CDR2 YSYEKL. This CDR3 reads CASSPTSGSGNEQFF. DNA of the CDR3: TGCGCCAGCAGCCCGACCAGCGGGAGTGGTAATGAGCAGTTCTTC.

The chain couples TRBV13 to TRBJ2-7; 8 nucleotides match TRBD1. The CDR3 has 13 amino acids. Germline V gene sequence: CDR1 PRHDT, CDR2 FYEKMQ (reference sequence). The trim removed 5 bases at V and 3 bases at J, leaving 3 bases unmatched. The CDR3 nucleotides are TGTGCCAGCAGCATCGGACAGGGCTACGAGCAGTACTTC. It translates to CASSIGQGYEQYF.